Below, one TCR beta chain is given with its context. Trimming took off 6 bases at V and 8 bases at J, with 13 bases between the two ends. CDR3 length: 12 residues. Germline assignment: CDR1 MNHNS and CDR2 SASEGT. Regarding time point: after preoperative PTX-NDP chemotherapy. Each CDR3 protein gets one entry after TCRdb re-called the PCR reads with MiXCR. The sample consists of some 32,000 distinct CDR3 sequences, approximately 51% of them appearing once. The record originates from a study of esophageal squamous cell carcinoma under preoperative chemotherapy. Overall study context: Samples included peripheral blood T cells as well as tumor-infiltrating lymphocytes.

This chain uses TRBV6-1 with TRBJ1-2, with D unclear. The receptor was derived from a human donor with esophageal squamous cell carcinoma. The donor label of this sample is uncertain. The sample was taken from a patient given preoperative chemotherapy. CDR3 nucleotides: TGTGCCAGCAGAGACGGACTCATGGGCTACACCTTC. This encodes CASRDGLMGYTF.